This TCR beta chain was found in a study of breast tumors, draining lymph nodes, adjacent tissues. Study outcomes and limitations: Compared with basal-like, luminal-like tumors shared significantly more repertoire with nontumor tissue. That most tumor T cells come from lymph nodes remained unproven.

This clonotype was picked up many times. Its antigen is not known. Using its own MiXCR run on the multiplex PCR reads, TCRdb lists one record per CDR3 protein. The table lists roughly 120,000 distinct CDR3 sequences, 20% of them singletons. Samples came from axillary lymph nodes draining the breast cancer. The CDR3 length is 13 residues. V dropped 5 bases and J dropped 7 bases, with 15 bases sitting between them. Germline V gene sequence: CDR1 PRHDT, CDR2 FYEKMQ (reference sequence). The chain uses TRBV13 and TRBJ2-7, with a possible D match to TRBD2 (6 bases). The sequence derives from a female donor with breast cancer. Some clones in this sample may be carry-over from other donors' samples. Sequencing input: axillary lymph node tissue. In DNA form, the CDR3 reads TGTGCCAGCAGCGTCCGACTAGTCGGGGAGCAGTACTTC. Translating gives CASSVRLVGEQYF.